The clone carrying this T cell receptor beta chain was detected many times. Its antigen is not known. The V gene lost 4 bases and the J gene lost 4 bases, with 18 bases spanning the gap. CDR1 SGHRS and CDR2 YFSETQ come from the germline V gene. The CDR3 totals 16 residues. The data are from a study of neurological immune-mediated disorders. The sorted libraries were made from about 910,000 CD4+ or CD8+ T cells. The study, taken as a whole, reports: HTLV-1-associated myelopathy ranked highest for TCR clonal expansion and multiple sclerosis lowest, beneath healthy controls.

Each TCR transcript was tagged with a 10-nucleotide random UMI during 5'RACE. Sequencing runs each generated in excess of 160 million TCR-beta sequences derived from 15-18 subjects. TCRdb used MiXCR to reprocess the 5' RACE reads, holding one entry per CDR3 protein. The sample contains more than 30,000 distinct CDR3 sequences, approximately 7% of which appear only once. The chain recombines TRBV5-1 with TRBJ2-1; D possibly matches TRBD1 or TRBD2 (6 bases each). The specimen was CD4+ T cells from blood. This receptor was obtained from a man aged 45-65 years in good health. CDR3 DNA sequence: TGCGCCAGCAGCACTTGGACGGGGGCGGGATACAATGAGCAGTTCTTC. It specifies CASSTWTGAGYNEQFF. Supplemented by reference TRBV5-1 and TRBJ2-1, the full variable domain reads KAGVTQTPRYLIKTRGQQVTLSCSPISGHRSVSWYQQTPGQGLQFLFEYFSETQRNKGNFPGRFSGRQFSNSRSEMNVSTLELGDSALYLCASSTWTGAGYNEQFFGPGTRLTVL.